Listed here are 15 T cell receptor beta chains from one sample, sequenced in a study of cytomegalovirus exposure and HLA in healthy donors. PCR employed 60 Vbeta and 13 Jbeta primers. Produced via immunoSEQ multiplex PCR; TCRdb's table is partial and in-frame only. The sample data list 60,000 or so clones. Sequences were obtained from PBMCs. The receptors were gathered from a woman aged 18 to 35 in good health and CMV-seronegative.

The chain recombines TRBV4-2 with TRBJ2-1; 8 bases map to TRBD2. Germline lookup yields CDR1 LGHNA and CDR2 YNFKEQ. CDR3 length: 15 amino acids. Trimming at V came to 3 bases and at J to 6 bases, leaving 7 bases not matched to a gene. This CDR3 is CASSQPAGAPNEQFF. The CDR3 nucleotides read TGTGCCAGCAGCCAGCCAGCGGGAGCCCCCAATGAGCAGTTCTTC.

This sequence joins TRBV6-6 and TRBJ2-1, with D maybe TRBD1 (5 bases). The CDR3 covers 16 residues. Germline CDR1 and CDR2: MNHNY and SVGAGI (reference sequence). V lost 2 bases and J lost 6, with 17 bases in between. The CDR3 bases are TGTGCCAGCAGTTACCCGGGCCTAGGGGTGGGCAATGAGCAGTTCTTC. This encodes CASSYPGLGVGNEQFF.

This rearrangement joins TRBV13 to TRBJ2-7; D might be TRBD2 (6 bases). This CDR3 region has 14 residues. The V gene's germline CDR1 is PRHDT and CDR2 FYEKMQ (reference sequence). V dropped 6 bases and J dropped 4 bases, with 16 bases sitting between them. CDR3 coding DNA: TGTGCCAGCAGACCCGGCGGGGTAGGATACGAGCAGTACTTC. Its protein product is CASRPGGVGYEQYF.

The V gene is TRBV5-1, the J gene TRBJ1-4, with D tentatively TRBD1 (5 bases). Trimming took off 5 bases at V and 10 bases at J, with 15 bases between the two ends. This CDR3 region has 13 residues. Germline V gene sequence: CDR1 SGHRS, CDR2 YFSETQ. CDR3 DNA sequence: TGCGCCAGCAGGACAGAGCCCCCGGGAAAACTGTTTTTT. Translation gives CASRTEPPGKLFF.

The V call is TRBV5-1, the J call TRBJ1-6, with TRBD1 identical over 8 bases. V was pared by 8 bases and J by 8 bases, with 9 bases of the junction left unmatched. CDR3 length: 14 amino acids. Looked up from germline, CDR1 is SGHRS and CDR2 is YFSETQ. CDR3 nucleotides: TGCGCCAGTACGATGGACAGGGAATATTCACCCCTCCACTTT. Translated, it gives CASTMDREYSPLHF.

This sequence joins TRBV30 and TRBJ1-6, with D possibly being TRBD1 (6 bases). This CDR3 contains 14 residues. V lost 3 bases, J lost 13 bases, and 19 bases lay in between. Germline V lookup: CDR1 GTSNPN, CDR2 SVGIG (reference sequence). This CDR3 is CAWRGTSAFFPLHF. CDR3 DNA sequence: TGTGCCTGGAGGGGGACATCAGCGTTTTTCCCCCTCCACTTT.

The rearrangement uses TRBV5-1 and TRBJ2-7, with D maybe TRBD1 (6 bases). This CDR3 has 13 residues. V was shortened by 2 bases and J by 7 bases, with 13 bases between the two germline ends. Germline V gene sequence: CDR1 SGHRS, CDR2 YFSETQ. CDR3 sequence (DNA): TGCGCCAGCAGCTTATCCCCAGGGGCGGAGCAGTACTTC. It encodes CASSLSPGAEQYF.

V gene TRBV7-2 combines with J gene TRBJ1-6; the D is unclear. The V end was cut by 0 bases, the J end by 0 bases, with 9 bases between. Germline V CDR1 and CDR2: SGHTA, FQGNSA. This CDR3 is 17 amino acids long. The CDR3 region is CASSLALVSSYNSPLHF. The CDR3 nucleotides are TGTGCCAGCAGCTTAGCTCTCGTGAGCTCCTATAATTCACCCCTCCACTTT.

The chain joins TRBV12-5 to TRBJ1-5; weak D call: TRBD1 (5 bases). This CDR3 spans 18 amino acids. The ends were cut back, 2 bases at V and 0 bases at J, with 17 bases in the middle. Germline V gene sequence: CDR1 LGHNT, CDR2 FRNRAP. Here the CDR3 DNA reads TGTGCTAGTGGTTTGTCAACGCAGGGCAGCCTTAGCAATCAGCCCCAGCATTTT. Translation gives CASGLSTQGSLSNQPQHF.

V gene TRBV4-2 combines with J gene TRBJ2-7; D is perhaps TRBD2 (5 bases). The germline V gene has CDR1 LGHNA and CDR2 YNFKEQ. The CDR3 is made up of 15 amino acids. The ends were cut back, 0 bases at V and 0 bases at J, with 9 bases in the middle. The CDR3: CASSQERGSSYEQYF. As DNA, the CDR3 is TGTGCCAGCAGCCAAGAAAGAGGGAGCTCCTACGAGCAGTACTTC.

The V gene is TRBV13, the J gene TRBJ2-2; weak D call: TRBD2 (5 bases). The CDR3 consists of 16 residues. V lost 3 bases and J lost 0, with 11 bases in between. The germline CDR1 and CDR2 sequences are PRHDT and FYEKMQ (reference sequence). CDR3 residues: CASSLLAHANTGELFF. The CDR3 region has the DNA TGTGCCAGCAGCTTGCTAGCACATGCGAACACCGGGGAGCTGTTTTTT.

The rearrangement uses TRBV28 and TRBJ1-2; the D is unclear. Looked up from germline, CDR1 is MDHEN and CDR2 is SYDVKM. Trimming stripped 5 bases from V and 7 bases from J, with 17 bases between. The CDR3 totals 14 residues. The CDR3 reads CASSGVTREGGYTF. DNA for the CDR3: TGTGCCAGCAGTGGAGTTACACGCGAGGGTGGCTACACCTTC.

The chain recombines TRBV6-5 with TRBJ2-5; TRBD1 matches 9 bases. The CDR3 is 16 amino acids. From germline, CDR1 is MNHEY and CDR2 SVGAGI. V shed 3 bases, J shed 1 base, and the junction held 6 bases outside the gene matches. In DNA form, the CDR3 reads TGTGCCAGCAGTTATGGTTCGGGACAGGGCCAAGAGACCCAGTACTTC. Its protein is CASSYGSGQGQETQYF.

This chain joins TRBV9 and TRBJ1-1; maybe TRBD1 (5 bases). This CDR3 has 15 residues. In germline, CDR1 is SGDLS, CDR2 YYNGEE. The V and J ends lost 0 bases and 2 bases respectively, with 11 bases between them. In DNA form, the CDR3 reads TGTGCCAGCAGCGTAGTTCATCAGGGTAACACTGAAGCTTTCTTT. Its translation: CASSVVHQGNTEAFF.

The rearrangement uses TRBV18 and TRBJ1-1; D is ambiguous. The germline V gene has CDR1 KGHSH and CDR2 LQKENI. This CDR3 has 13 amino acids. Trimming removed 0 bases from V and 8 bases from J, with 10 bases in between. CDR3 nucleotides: TGTGCCAGCTCACCACCGATGGCAGAAGAAGCTTTCTTT. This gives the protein CASSPPMAEEAFF.